The clone carrying this T cell receptor beta chain was counted at least ten times. Its target is unknown. The entry originates in a study of identical twins. Unique molecular identifiers were present on cDNA, and template switching added a universal primer site. A single record per CDR3 protein comes from TCRdb applying MiXCR to the 5' RACE reads. The sample lists under 250,000 distinct CDR3 sequences, 6.5% to 9% seen once, with over 5% in the top ten. Findings of the study overall: An excess of low generation probability was shown by twin-shared out-of-frame alpha sequences.

There are 16 residues in the CDR3. J gave up 2 bases and V 7 bases, and 9 bases lay outside the gene matches. Every one of the donors was a healthy Caucasian. The data also belong to a second study, concerning yellow fever vaccine responses in identical twins. That report notes: Reportedly, twins' vaccine T cell responses looked partly convergent and partly personalized.

The TCR sequence derives from a woman between 18 and 29 years old in good health. The sequenced sample was CD8+ T cells sorted from blood. J is TRBJ2-3 and V is TRBV12-3 or TRBV12-4, with 10 bases that match TRBD2. CDR3 amino acids: CASNLAGAIVTDTQYF. The CDR3 nucleotides are TGTGCCAGCAATCTAGCGGGGGCCATAGTCACAGATACGCAGTATTTT.